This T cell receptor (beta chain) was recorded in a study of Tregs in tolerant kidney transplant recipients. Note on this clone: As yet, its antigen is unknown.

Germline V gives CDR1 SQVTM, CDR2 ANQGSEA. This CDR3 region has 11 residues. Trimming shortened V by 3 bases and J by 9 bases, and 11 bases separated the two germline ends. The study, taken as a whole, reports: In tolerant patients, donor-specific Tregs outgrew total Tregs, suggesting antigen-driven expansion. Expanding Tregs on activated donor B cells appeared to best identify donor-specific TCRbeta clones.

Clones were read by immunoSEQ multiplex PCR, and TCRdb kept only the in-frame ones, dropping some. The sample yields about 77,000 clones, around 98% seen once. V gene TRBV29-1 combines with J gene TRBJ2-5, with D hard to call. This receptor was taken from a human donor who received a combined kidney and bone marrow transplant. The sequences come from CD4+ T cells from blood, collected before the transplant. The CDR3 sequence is CSVDRVTSQYF. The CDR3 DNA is TGCAGCGTTGACCGAGTGACTTCCCAGTACTTC.